One sample yielded the 9 T cell receptor beta chains listed below, sequenced in a study of shared clonotypes between healthy human individuals. Assay: immunoSEQ multiplex PCR; the TCRdb copy retains only in-frame clones and omits some. In the table there are more than 2 million clones, 95% of which are singletons. Sequenced input: naive CD4+ T cells sorted from blood. Subset specified: CD45RA+ positively selected. The receptors come from a man aged 18-30 years in good health.

The gene calls are TRBV5-1 and TRBJ1-2, with a tentative D call TRBD1 (6 bases). With 3 bases removed from V and 6 bases from J, the gap between germline ends came to 15 bases. This CDR3 has 14 amino acids. Germline CDR1 and CDR2: SGHRS and YFSETQ. The CDR3 nucleotides read TGCGCCAGCAGCTGGAACAGGGATGTGGATGGCTACACCTTC. Protein: CASSWNRDVDGYTF.

The chain employs TRBV5-1 and TRBJ1-1; D perhaps matches TRBD1 (6 bases). There are 15 residues in the CDR3. Looked up from germline, CDR1 is SGHRS and CDR2 is YFSETQ. With 1 base removed from V and 0 bases from J, the gap between germline ends came to 10 bases. CDR3 DNA sequence: TGCGCCAGCAGCTTGATGCAGGGGATGAACACTGAAGCTTTCTTT. Protein: CASSLMQGMNTEAFF.

Comments on this clone: Distinct nucleotide sequences in the sample also encode this CDR3. The chain has TRBV29-1 and TRBJ2-5; no firm D call. CDR3 size: 13 residues. Germline-derived CDR1 and CDR2 are SQVTM and ANQGSEA. V was shortened by 4 bases and J by 2 bases, with 11 bases between the two germline ends. CDR3 in DNA: TGCAGCGTTGCCCCGATACTTCAAGAGACCCAGTACTTC. As protein: CSVAPILQETQYF.

In its sample, this clone was seen once. The chain is built from TRBV2 and TRBJ1-1; the D gene is possibly TRBD1 (6 bases). Germline loops: CDR1 SNHLY, CDR2 FYNNEI. The CDR3 is made up of 12 amino acids. DNA for the CDR3: TGTGGACGGGGGGCTGGAAACACTGAAGCTTTCTTT. Its translation is CGRGAGNTEAFF.

This clone was observed a single time. This chain links TRBV5-6 with TRBJ2-3, with TRBD2 identical over 13 bases. Per the germline V gene, CDR1 is SGHDT and CDR2 is YYEEEE. Trimming cost V 3 bases and J 2 bases; bases outside gene matches: 9. The CDR3 contains 18 residues. The CDR3 nucleotides read TGTGCCAGCAGCTCTCCGTTCGGACTAGCGGGAGACACAGATACGCAGTATTTT. Amino acids: CASSSPFGLAGDTDTQYF.

V gene TRBV6-5 combines with J gene TRBJ1-2; D gene unclear. Deletions cut 6 bases from V and 4 bases from J, with 12 bases between. Germline V CDR1 and CDR2: MNHEY, SVGAGI. The CDR3 extends over 13 amino acids. CDR3 sequence: CASSPYRGYGYTF. For the CDR3, the DNA is TGTGCCAGCAGCCCCTATCGAGGCTATGGCTACACCTTC.

In regard to this clone: Distinct nucleotide sequences in the sample also encode this CDR3. The rearrangement uses TRBV6-1 and TRBJ1-5; D call uncertain. Deletions cut 4 bases from V and 1 base from J, with 8 bases between. CDR3 length: 14 amino acids. Germline V gene sequence: CDR1 MNHNS, CDR2 SASEGT. Here the CDR3 DNA reads TGTGCCAGCAGTGGTTACAGAAGCAATCAGCCCCAGCATTTT. Translation: CASSGYRSNQPQHF.

V and J are TRBV7-8 and TRBJ2-3; D may be TRBD2 (5 bases). V lost 1 base and J 7 bases, leaving 12 bases between the germline ends. In germline, CDR1 is SGHVS, CDR2 FQNEAQ. This CDR3 spans 14 amino acids. CDR3 loop: CASSLDASPHTQYF. CDR3 DNA sequence: TGTGCCAGCAGCTTAGATGCTAGCCCACATACGCAGTATTTT.

The CDR3 DNA reads as TGTGCCAGCAGTTATACGGCGGGGGATGGCTACACCTTC. Encoded protein: CASSYTAGDGYTF. The V and J genes are TRBV6-1 and TRBJ1-2; D perhaps matches TRBD1 (5 bases). Germline CDR1 and CDR2: MNHNS and SASEGT. V lost 5 bases and J lost 6, with 13 bases in between. CDR3 length: 13 amino acids.